Listed here are 25 T cell receptor beta chains from one sample, sequenced in a study of T cell repertoires in cytomegalovirus infection. These receptors lack a known antigen. TCRdb used MiXCR to reprocess the reads, holding one entry per CDR3 protein. The sample holds around 120,000 distinct CDR3 sequences, roughly a quarter seen once. The sample consisted of PBMCs, sequenced either directly or after in vitro stimulation (not recorded which). These receptors were taken from a human donor in good health (CMV status not recorded). Some clones in this sample may be carry-over from other donors' samples.

The chain is built from TRBV11-3 and TRBJ2-1, with TRBD2 identical over 14 bases. The CDR3 length is 15 residues. V dropped 5 bases and J dropped 6; count of bases not matched to a gene: 3. Germline loops: CDR1 SGHNT, CDR2 YENEEA. CDR3 loop: CASSNGLAGGNEQFF. Here the CDR3 DNA reads TGTGCCAGCAGCAACGGACTAGCGGGAGGCAATGAGCAGTTCTTC. Looking up the rest from reference TRBV11-3 and TRBJ2-1 gives the full variable domain: EAGVVQSPRYKIIEKKQPVAFWCNPISGHNTLYWYLQNLGQGPELLIRYENEEAVDDSQLPKDRFSAERLKGVDSTLKIQPAELGDSAVYLCASSNGLAGGNEQFFGPGTRLTVL.

This clonotype occurred a few times. The rearrangement links TRBV7-2 to TRBJ1-2, with a possible D match to TRBD1 (5 bases). From germline, CDR1 is SGHTA and CDR2 FQGNSA. The CDR3 has 13 residues. V lost 2 bases and J lost 8, with 12 bases in between. CDR3 region: CASSLLGEGGYTF. In DNA, the CDR3 is TGTGCCAGCAGCTTACTGGGGGAAGGCGGCTACACCTTC.

This clonotype was observed many times. J is TRBJ1-1 and V is TRBV7-6, with TRBD1 matching over 12 bases. With 5 bases clipped from V and 1 base from J, the junction kept 8 bases outside the gene matches. Germline lookup yields CDR1 SGHVS and CDR2 FNYEAQ. The CDR3 runs to 17 residues. CDR3 loop: CASSPGTGGAGNTEAFF. The CDR3 DNA is TGTGCCAGCAGCCCAGGGACAGGGGGCGCGGGGAACACTGAAGCTTTCTTT.

The V call is TRBV12-3 or TRBV12-4, the J call TRBJ1-5; TRBD1 might be the D (5 bases). The CDR3 loop spans 15 amino acids. V was trimmed by 5 bases and J by 7 bases, leaving 18 bases between them. The CDR3 nucleotides are TGTGCCAGCAGTACGCGGACGGGGGGAAGCCAGCCCCAGCATTTT. This gives the protein CASSTRTGGSQPQHF.

The V and J genes are TRBV12-3 or TRBV12-4 and TRBJ2-2; D unclear. V shed 6 bases and J shed 8 bases, with 13 bases lying between them. The CDR3 extends over 13 amino acids. The CDR3 nucleotides are TGTGCCAGCAGGCGCCGCCCTGGGGGGGAGCTGTTTTTT. It codes for CASRRRPGGELFF.

Note on this clonotype: This may come from a read error, since a much larger clone is one base off. The chain is built from TRBV6-2 or TRBV6-3 and TRBJ1-1; 9 bases align to TRBD1. The CDR3 is 18 residues long. V gave up 7 bases and J gave up 4 bases; unmatched junction bases: 19. The germline gives CDR1 MNHEY, CDR2 SVGEGT. This CDR3 is CASTQFGQGRGSVTEAFF. DNA for the CDR3: TGTGCCAGCACCCAATTTGGACAGGGGCGCGGCTCTGTCACTGAAGCTTTCTTT.

V and J are TRBV4-1 and TRBJ1-1, with 7 bases matching TRBD1. The germline V gene encodes CDR1 MGHRA and CDR2 YSYEKL. The V and J ends lost 1 base and 4 bases, in that order; junction bases with no gene match: 3. The CDR3 is 14 residues long. CDR3 DNA sequence: TGCGCCAGCAGCCAAGTCGACAGGGTCACTGAAGCTTTCTTT. This encodes CASSQVDRVTEAFF.

For this clonotype: A read error is possible here, since a much larger clone lies one base away. V usage is TRBV12-3 or TRBV12-4 and J usage is TRBJ2-5, with D perhaps matching TRBD1 (5 bases). The CDR3 runs to 14 residues. Trimming stripped 3 bases from V and 7 bases from J, with 15 bases between. CDR3 region: CASSFQGFGGTQYF. The CDR3 DNA is TGTGCCAGCAGTTTCCAGGGTTTTGGTGGGACCCAGTACTTC.

The rearrangement joins TRBV6-1 to TRBJ2-5; 12 bases match TRBD2. Per the germline V gene, CDR1 is MNHNS and CDR2 is SASEGT. J gave up 6 bases and V 5 bases, and 7 bases lay outside the gene matches. The CDR3 consists of 15 residues. The CDR3: CASSTLAGGVQTQYF. The CDR3, as DNA: TGTGCCAGCAGTACCCTAGCGGGAGGGGTACAGACCCAGTACTTC.

DNA for the CDR3: TGTGCCCTCAACGGACAGGGGCATGAAAAACTGTTTTTT. Its translation: CALNGQGHEKLFF. The chain recombines TRBV30 with TRBJ1-4; TRBD1 agrees at 9 bases. Germline values: CDR1 GTSNPN, CDR2 SVGIG (reference sequence). V lost 8 bases to trimming and J lost 6 bases; unmatched junction nucleotides: 7. The CDR3 runs to 13 residues.

This clonotype was seen only once. CDR3 DNA sequence: TGTGCCTATGGAAATGGAATTGAAGCTTTCTTT. Protein sequence: CAYGNGIEAFF. The chain employs TRBV28 and TRBJ1-1; no definite D call. Germline CDR1 and CDR2: MDHEN and SYDVKM. V lost 11 bases and J lost 7, with 14 bases in between. CDR3 length: 11 amino acids.

The V call is TRBV30, the J call TRBJ1-6; TRBD1 matches 7 bases. Germline V gene lookup returns CDR1 GTSNPN and CDR2 SVGIG (reference sequence). Trimming cost V 1 base and J 7 bases; bases outside gene matches: 7. This CDR3 has 15 amino acids. The CDR3 loop reads CAWSEQGGGNSPLHF. The CDR3 region has the DNA TGTGCCTGGAGTGAGCAGGGGGGTGGGAATTCACCCCTCCACTTT.

This chain joins TRBV7-6 and TRBJ2-7, with D possibly TRBD2 on 5 matching bases. Germline assignment: CDR1 SGHVS and CDR2 FNYEAQ. Trimming cost V 3 bases and J 0 bases, with 9 bases left between them. This CDR3 has 14 amino acids. The CDR3 DNA reads as TGTGCCAGCAGCTTGAGCGGAACCTCCTACGAGCAGTACTTC. It yields the protein CASSLSGTSYEQYF. Using reference TRBV7-6 and TRBJ2-7 for the parts outside the CDR3, the full variable domain is GAGVSQSPRYKVTKRGQDVALRCDPISGHVSLYWYRQALGQGPEFLTYFNYEAQQDKSGLPNDRFSAERPEGSISTLTIQRTEQRDSAMYRCASSLSGTSYEQYFGPGTRLTVT.

This clonotype has a handful of counts. The chain recombines TRBV14 with TRBJ2-7, with 10 positions matching TRBD2. CDR1 SGHDN and CDR2 FVKESK come from the germline V gene. This CDR3 comprises 14 residues. J gave up 4 bases and V 10 bases, and 10 bases lay outside the gene matches. CDR3 in DNA: TGTGCCACCACGGGGGCTAGCGGGAGTTACGAGCAGTACGTC. Its translation is CATTGASGSYEQYV.

The chain employs TRBV28 and TRBJ2-1, with TRBD2 identical over 9 bases. This CDR3 has 15 amino acids. Trimming removed 4 bases from V and 8 bases from J; junction bases left unmatched: 9. Germline V CDR1 and CDR2: MDHEN, SYDVKM. As DNA, the CDR3 is TGTGCCAGCAGTTCTATAGCGGGAGAACTCTATGAGCAGTTCTTC. Its protein is CASSSIAGELYEQFF.

The V call is TRBV7-4, the J call TRBJ1-4, with TRBD1 identical over 10 bases. Looked up from germline, CDR1 is SGHVT and CDR2 is SQSDAQ. The length of the CDR3 is 16 residues. V gave up 5 bases and J gave up 1 base; unmatched junction bases: 4. Here the CDR3 reads CASSTGQGGTNEKLFF. As DNA, the CDR3 is TGTGCCAGCAGCACCGGACAGGGGGGAACTAATGAAAAACTGTTTTTT.

The CDR3 sequence is CASSQDLTGGRIEQFF. Written as DNA, the CDR3 is TGTGCCAGCAGCCAAGATCTAACGGGAGGGCGTATTGAGCAGTTCTTC. The genes are TRBV4-2 and TRBJ2-1; 8 bases map to TRBD2. The J segment lost 9 bases and the V segment lost 0 bases, leaving 10 bases of the junction unmatched. The CDR3 runs 16 residues. CDR1 is LGHNA and CDR2 is YNFKEQ in the germline V gene.

The genes are TRBV6-5 and TRBJ2-2; D is ambiguous. In germline, CDR1 is MNHEY, CDR2 SVGAGI. The CDR3 runs to 15 residues. V shed 2 bases and J shed 6 bases, with 13 bases lying between them. In DNA, the CDR3 is TGTGCCAGCAGTTACCGTTGGGGTCGCCCCGGGGAGCTGTTTTTT. This translates into CASSYRWGRPGELFF.

The rearrangement joins TRBV5-4 to TRBJ1-2, with TRBD1 matching 8 bases. The V segment lost 4 bases and the J segment 5 bases; nucleotides outside the gene matches: 16. CDR1 and CDR2 (germline): SGHNT, YYREEE (reference sequence). This CDR3 is 17 amino acids long. CDR3 region: CASSPSGTGLREYGYTF. DNA for the CDR3: TGTGCCAGCAGCCCTTCCGGGACAGGCCTGAGGGAATATGGCTACACCTTC.

This clonotype was counted only a few times. The genes are TRBV3-1 and TRBJ2-5, with D uncertain. The germline V gene has CDR1 LGHDT and CDR2 YNNKEL (reference sequence). The V end lost 2 bases, the J end lost 0 bases, and 19 bases lay between the germline ends. The CDR3 totals 18 residues. The CDR3, as DNA: TGTGCCAGCAGCCAACGGACCGTCATAGTGCCGTACCAAGAGACCCAGTACTTC. Encoded protein: CASSQRTVIVPYQETQYF.

This rearrangement joins TRBV4-1 to TRBJ1-2; 9 bases are shared with TRBD1. The CDR3 is 15 amino acids. Trimming took 5 bases from V and 9 from J; bases not matched to a gene: 13. CDR1 is MGHRA and CDR2 is YSYEKL in the germline V gene. This chain's CDR3 is CASSSQPGQGLSYTF. The CDR3 region has the DNA TGCGCCAGCAGCTCCCAACCGGGACAGGGTTTGAGCTACACCTTC.

This clonotype was found a few times. J is TRBJ2-1 and V is TRBV6-2 or TRBV6-3; 12 nucleotides align to TRBD2. This CDR3 comprises 14 residues. Trimming cost V 10 bases and J 5 bases; bases outside gene matches: 6. Looked up from germline, CDR1 is MNHEY and CDR2 is SVGEGT. In nucleotides, the CDR3 is TGTGCCACCCAACTAGCGGGAGGAAACAATGAGCAGTTCTTC. This gives the protein CATQLAGGNNEQFF.

This clonotype occurred a few times. The chain links TRBV6-2 or TRBV6-3 to TRBJ2-7, with D perhaps TRBD2 (6 bases). The germline V and J ends were trimmed by 2 bases and 5 bases, with 19 bases remaining between them. The CDR3 runs to 16 residues. The V gene's germline CDR1 is MNHEY and CDR2 SVGEGT. The CDR3, as DNA: TGTGCCAGCAGTTACGATAACGGGAGAGGTTCTCACGAGCAGTACTTC. This codes for CASSYDNGRGSHEQYF.

The chain recombines TRBV20-1 with TRBJ1-1; 7 nucleotides line up with TRBD1. Losses at the gene ends were 5 bases for V and 5 bases for J; bases not matched to a gene: 8. The CDR3 loop spans 13 amino acids. Per germline, CDR1 DFQATT and CDR2 SNEGSKA (reference sequence). As DNA, the CDR3 is TGCAGTGCTCCGCCGACAGGGAAGACTGAAGCTTTCTTT. Translated: CSAPPTGKTEAFF.

This chain joins TRBV5-4 and TRBJ2-5; TRBD1 matches 10 bases. The V gene end was trimmed by 4 bases and the J gene end by 4 bases; junction bases not matched to a gene: 4. The CDR3 sequence is 14 residues long. Germline assignment: CDR1 SGHNT and CDR2 YYREEE (reference sequence). CDR3 sequence reads: CASSRQGAGETQYF. The CDR3 nucleotides read TGTGCCAGCAGCCGACAGGGGGCGGGAGAGACCCAGTACTTC.